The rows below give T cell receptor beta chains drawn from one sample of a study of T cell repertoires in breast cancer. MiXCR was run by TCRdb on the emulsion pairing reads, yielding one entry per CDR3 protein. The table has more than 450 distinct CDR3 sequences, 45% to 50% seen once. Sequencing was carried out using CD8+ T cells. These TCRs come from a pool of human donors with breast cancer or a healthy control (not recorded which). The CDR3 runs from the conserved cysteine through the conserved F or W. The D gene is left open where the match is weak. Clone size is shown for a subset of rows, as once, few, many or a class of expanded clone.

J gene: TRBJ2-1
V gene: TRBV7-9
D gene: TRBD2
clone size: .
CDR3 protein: CAGSLWRGARRKEQFF
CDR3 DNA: TGTGCCGGCAGCTTGTGGCGGGGGGCTAGGCGGAAGGAGCAGTTCTTC

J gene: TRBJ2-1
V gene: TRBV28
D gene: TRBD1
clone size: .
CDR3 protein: CASSPPGQGVYEQFF
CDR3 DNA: TGTGCCAGCAGTCCACCGGGACAGGGGGTTTATGAGCAGTTCTTC

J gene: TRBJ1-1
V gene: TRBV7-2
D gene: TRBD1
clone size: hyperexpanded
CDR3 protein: CASSAQPGQGGRDAEAFF
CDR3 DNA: TGTGCCAGCAGCGCCCAGCCCGGGCAGGGGGGAAGGGATGCTGAGGCTTTCTTT

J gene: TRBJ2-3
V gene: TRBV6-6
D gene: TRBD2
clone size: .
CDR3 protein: CASRLGTIGMGPDTQYF
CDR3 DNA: TGTGCCAGCAGGTTGGGGACTATCGGGATGGGTCCAGATACGCAGTATTTT

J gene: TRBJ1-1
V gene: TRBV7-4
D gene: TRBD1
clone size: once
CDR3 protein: CASSSTGRAFF
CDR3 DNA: TGTGCCAGCAGCTCGACAGGGAGAGCTTTCTTT

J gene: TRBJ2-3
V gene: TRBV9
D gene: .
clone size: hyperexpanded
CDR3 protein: CASSVSLRGAEPSTDTQYF
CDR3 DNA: TGTGCCAGCAGCGTAAGCTTGAGGGGGGCTGAACCTAGCACAGATACGCAGTATTTT

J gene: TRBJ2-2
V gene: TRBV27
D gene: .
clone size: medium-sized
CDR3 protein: CASRTQGNTGELFF
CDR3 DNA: TGTGCCAGCAGGACGCAGGGGAACACCGGGGAGCTGTTTTTT

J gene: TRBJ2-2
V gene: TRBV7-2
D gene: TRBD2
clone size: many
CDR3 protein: CASSFSGLGTTGELFF
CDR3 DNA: TGTGCCAGCAGCTTCTCGGGACTAGGTACCACCGGGGAGCTGTTTTTT

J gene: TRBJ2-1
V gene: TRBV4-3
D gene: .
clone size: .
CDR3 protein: CASSPPVVAGSEQFF
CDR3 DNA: TGCGCCAGCAGCCCACCCGTGGTAGCAGGAAGCGAGCAGTTCTTC

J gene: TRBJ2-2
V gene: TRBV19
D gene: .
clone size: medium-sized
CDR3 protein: CASSIWQCNTGELFF
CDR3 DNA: TGTGCCAGTAGTATTTGGCAGTGTAACACCGGGGAGCTGTTTTTT

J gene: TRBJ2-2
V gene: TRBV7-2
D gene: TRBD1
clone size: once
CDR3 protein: CASSPWDRPDTWDLFF
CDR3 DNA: TGTGCCAGCAGCCCCTGGGACAGACCCGACACCTGGGATCTGTTTTTT

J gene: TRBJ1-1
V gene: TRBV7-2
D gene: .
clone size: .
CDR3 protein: CASSLATPAAEAFF
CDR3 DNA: TGTGCCAGCAGCTTAGCTACCCCGGCGGCTGAAGCTTTCTTT

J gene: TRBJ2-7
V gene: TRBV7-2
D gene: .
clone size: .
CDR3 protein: CASSREGAVYEQYF
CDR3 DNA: TGTGCCAGCAGCAGGGAGGGGGCCGTCTACGAGCAGTACTTC

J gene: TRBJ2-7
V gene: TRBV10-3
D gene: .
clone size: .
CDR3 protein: CAISDGYKQYF
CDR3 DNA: TGTGCCATCAGTGACGGTTACAAGCAGTACTTC

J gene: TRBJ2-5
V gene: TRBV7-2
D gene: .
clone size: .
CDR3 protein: CASSLASGQETQYF
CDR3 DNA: TGTGCCAGCAGCTTAGCCAGCGGGCAAGAGACCCAGTACTTC

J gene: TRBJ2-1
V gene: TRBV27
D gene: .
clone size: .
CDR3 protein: CASTPGGTYNEQFF
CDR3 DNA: TGTGCCAGCACCCCAGGCGGGACCTACAATGAGCAGTTCTTC

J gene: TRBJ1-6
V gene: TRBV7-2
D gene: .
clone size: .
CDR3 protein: CASSLEVYSPLHF
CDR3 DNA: TGTGCCAGCAGCTTAGAGGTATATTCACCCCTCCACTTT

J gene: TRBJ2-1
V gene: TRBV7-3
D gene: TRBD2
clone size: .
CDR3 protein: CASSFGTSGGEQFF
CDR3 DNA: TGTGCCAGCAGCTTCGGGACTAGCGGGGGAGAGCAGTTCTTC

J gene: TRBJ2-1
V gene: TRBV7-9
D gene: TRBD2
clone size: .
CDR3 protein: CASSVRGGPEQFF
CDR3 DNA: TGTGCCAGCAGTGTTCGGGGGGGCCCTGAGCAGTTCTTC

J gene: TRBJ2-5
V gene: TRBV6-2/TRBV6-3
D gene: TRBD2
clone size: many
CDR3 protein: CASSADPGGGKTQYF
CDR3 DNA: TGTGCCAGCAGTGCCGATCCCGGGGGGGGTAAGACCCAGTACTTC

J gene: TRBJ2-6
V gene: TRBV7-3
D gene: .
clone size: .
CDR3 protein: CASSLTGSGANVLTF
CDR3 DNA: TGTGCCAGCAGCTTGACAGGCTCTGGGGCCAACGTCCTGACTTTC

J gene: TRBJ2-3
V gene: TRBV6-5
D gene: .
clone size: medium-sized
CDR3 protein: CASSLQGARTDTQYF
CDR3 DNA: TGTGCCAGCAGCCTCCAAGGGGCGCGCACAGATACGCAGTATTTT

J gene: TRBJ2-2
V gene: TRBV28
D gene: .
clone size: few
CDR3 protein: CASSVGGRGGELFF
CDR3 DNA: TGTGCCAGTAGTGTAGGAGGGCGGGGCGGGGAGCTGTTTTTT

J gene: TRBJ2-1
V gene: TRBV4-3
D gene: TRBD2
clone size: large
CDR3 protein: CASSPPLVAGSEQFF
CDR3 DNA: TGCGCCAGCAGCCCACCTTTGGTAGCGGGAAGCGAGCAGTTCTTC

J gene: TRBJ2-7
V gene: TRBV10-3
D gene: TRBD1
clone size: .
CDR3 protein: CAISRRGLGEQYF
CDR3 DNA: TGTGCCATCAGTCGCAGGGGGCTCGGCGAGCAGTACTTC

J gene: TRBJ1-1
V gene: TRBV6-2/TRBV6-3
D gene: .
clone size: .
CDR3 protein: CASHFNAEAFF
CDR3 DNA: TGTGCCAGCCACTTCAACGCTGAAGCTTTCTTT

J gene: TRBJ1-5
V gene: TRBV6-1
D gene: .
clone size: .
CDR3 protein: CASSPGQGSNQPQHF
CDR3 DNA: TGTGCCAGCAGTCCCGGCCAGGGCAGCAATCAGCCCCAGCATTTT

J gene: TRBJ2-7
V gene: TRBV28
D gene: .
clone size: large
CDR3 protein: CATRSGLYEQYF
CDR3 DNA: TGTGCCACCCGCTCGGGGCTGTACGAGCAGTACTTC

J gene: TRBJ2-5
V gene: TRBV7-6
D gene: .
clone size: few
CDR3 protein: CASSLGDSQGTQYF
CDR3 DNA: TGTGCCAGCAGCTTGGGAGACAGTCAGGGGACCCAGTACTTC

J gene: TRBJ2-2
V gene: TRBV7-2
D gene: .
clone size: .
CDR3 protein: CATMTATNTGELFF
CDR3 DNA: TGTGCCACCATGACAGCGACGAACACCGGGGAGCTGTTTTTT

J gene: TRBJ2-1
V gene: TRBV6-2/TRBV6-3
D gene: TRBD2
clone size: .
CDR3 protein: CARDGRARKNERFF
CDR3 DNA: TGCGCCAGAGACGGGAGGGCCAGGAAAAATGAGCGGTTCTTC

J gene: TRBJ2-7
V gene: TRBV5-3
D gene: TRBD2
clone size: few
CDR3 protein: CASSPGLAPREQYF
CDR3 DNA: TGTGCCAGCAGCCCGGGACTAGCCCCCAGGGAGCAGTACTTC

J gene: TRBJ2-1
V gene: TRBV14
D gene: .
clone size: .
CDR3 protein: CASSRGGTPNEQFF
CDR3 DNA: TGTGCCAGCAGCCGTGGAGGGACTCCCAATGAGCAGTTCTTC

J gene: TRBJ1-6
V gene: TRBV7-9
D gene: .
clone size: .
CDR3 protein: CAGSFTGATNSPLHF
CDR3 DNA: TGTGCCGGCAGCTTTACAGGAGCCACAAATTCACCCCTCCACTTT

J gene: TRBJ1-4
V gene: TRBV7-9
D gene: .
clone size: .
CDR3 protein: CASSAPTSNEKLFF
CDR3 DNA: TGCGCCAGCAGCGCCCCGACGTCTAATGAAAAACTGTTTTTT

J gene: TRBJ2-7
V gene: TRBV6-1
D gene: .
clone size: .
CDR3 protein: CARNREPPPYEHYF
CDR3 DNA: TGTGCCCGCAACAGGGAGCCCCCCCCCTACGAGCATTACTTC

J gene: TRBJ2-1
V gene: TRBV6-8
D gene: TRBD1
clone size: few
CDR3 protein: CASSPVPGQGPGSYNEQFF
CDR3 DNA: TGTGCCAGCAGTCCGGTCCCGGGACAGGGCCCGGGGTCGTACAATGAGCAGTTCTTC